This TCR beta chain was identified in a study of T cell responses to AZD1222 COVID-19 vaccine. Regarding this clone: Its specificity is unknown.

Clones were read by immunoSEQ multiplex PCR, and TCRdb kept only the in-frame ones, dropping some. The sample holds 95,000 to 130,000 clones; about 91% are singletons and the top ten take 8% to 10%. The length of the CDR3 is 16 residues. The study, taken as a whole, reports: Regions 160-218 and 743-854 dominated among vaccine-associated CD4 TCRs spanning spike.

The receptor's source is an adult in good health. The specimen comprised peripheral blood, sampled on day 0 of AZD1222 vaccination. The gene calls are TRBV21-1 and TRBJ2-2; the table's D gene call, TRBD2, was not cross checked with the DNA. TRBV21-1 is a listed pseudogene. In DNA, the CDR3 is TGTGCCAGCAGCACCGAGACTAGCGGGAGGACCGGGGAGCTGTTTTTT. Its translation: CASSTETSGRTGELFF.